The clone carrying this T cell receptor beta chain was seen once. Its specificity is unknown. A read error is likely, as this CDR3 ends without the conserved phenylalanine or tryptophan. Co-extracted RNA and DNA came from approximately 20-30 mg of unsorted bulk tissue. Chronic HBV infection was present in the patients, who were treatment-naive. These data are taken from a study of tumor-infiltrating lymphocytes in primary liver carcinoma. Study-wide findings and caveats: Just around 8-25% of top clones spanned all five tumor regions.

TCR beta cDNA was reverse-transcribed from approximately 0.45 ug of total RNA. The reaction used a constant-region primer and ProtoScript II reverse transcriptase. Slightly modified ARM-PCR with three nested multiplex PCR rounds yielded TCR beta libraries. It was with TRBV1-TRBV30 forward primers and a C-beta reverse primer that the first two PCR rounds were run, at around 9 cycles each. One entry per CDR3 protein results from TCRdb running MiXCR on the multiplex PCR reads. The data show 22,000 or so distinct CDR3 sequences, 75% to 85% seen once. The CDR3 consists of 15 residues. Germline CDR1 is MNHEY and CDR2 is SVGAGI.

Sequenced: liver tumor tissue from sampling region 2. The subset here: tumor region T2, inferior pole. The source is a young woman with primary liver carcinoma and hepatitis B virus infection. The chain couples TRBV6-5 to TRBJ1-6; weak D call: TRBD1 (5 bases). The CDR3 DNA sequence: TGTACCAGCAGGGAAAGGAGTGTCCCCCTTTCACCCCTCCACTCT. Its translation is CTSRERSVPLSPLHS.